The present entry profiles one T cell receptor (beta chain) with its context. What it recognizes is unknown. CDR1 is MNHEY and CDR2 is SVGAGI in the germline V gene. V lost 0 bases to trimming and J lost 7 bases, with 12 bases between them. The CDR3 has 14 amino acids. This sample was taken from a study of follicular helper T cells after annual influenza vaccination. Overall study results and limits: Recurrent ICOS+CD38+ cTfh clonotypes included tetramer and AIM influenza-specific ones.

As to time point: 2015-2016 season, 7 days after influenza vaccination. Vaccine contraindications, substance abuse, HIV/AIDS, active malignancy and active illness excluded donors. Non-naive CD4+CXCR5+PD-1+ cTfh were sorted into ICOS+CD38+ and ICOS-CD38- fractions. Sequencing of TCRB used Survey level resolution. Sequenced by immunoSEQ multiplex PCR; TCRdb stores in-frame clones only, minus some. Of around 11,000 clones listed, 80% to 90% were seen once; the top ten hold 0.47%. The chain carries TRBV6-5 and TRBJ1-1; D may be TRBD1 (6 bases). Sequences were derived from CXCR5+ CD38- circulating T follicular helper cells from blood, sampled 7 days after influenza vaccination. Sample subset: circulating Tfh, non-naive CD4+CXCR5+PD-1+ (ICOS+CD38+ or ICOS-CD38-). The source is an adult who received the influenza vaccine. Here the CDR3 reads CASSYSRGAGEAFF. As DNA, the CDR3 is TGTGCCAGCAGTTACTCTAGGGGGGCGGGTGAAGCTTTCTTT.